The rows below give T cell receptor beta chains drawn from one sample of a study of shared T cell receptors in the human thymus. TCRdb keeps only in-frame clones here, not all; method: immunoSEQ multiplex PCR. The sample includes roughly 410,000 clones, more than 85% of them seen just once. The sequenced sample was thymocytes. The receptor set was obtained from a human donor. Both conserved end residues are part of each CDR3. The D gene is left open where the match is weak. Size is stated for part of the rows, as once, few or many counts, or as a class when the clone is expanded.

d_gene	v_gene	abundance	j_gene	CDR3nt	CDR3aa
NA	TRBV6-9	NA	TRBJ1-5	TGTGCCAGCAGTTACCTCCGGGCCCCGAGGGGCAATCAGCCCCAGCATTTT	CASSYLRAPRGNQPQHF
NA	TRBV29-1	NA	TRBJ2-5	TGCAGCGTTGAGACAGCCGAGATGGACGAGACCCAGTACTTC	CSVETAEMDETQYF
NA	TRBV27	NA	TRBJ2-1	TGTGCCAGCAGTTTACAGCCGTTCTTC	CASSLQPFF
NA	TRBV5-4	NA	TRBJ1-2	TGTGCCAGCAGCGCTAAGTCTTCAGCGGGTGGCTACACCTTC	CASSAKSSAGGYTF
NA	TRBV5-6	NA	TRBJ2-1	TGTGCCAGCAGCCTCACCATCTGGGAGGAGCGGAGGGGGAATGAGCAGTTCTTC	CASSLTIWEERRGNEQFF
TRBD2	TRBV6-5	NA	TRBJ2-3	TGTGCCAGCAGTTACATTGGGACTAGCGGGGTACAGTATTTT	CASSYIGTSGVQYF
NA	TRBV6-4	NA	TRBJ2-3	TGTGCCAGCAGCCCAGGGACATTTAGCACAGATACGCAGTATTTT	CASSPGTFSTDTQYF
NA	TRBV15	NA	TRBJ2-3	TGTGCCACCAGCCTCCTGGGGGAGGAACCTTTCACAGATACGCAGTATTTT	CATSLLGEEPFTDTQYF
TRBD2	TRBV19	once	TRBJ2-1	TGTGCCAGTAGGAGGCGGGAGGCATTCTACAATGAGCAGTTCTTC	CASRRREAFYNEQFF
NA	TRBV12-5	NA	TRBJ2-1	TGTGCTAGTGGTTTAAGAGGAGAGGGGAATGAGCAGTTCTTC	CASGLRGEGNEQFF
NA	TRBV4-3	NA	TRBJ1-1	TGCGCCAGCAGCCAAGATAACACCATTGAAGCTTTCTTT	CASSQDNTIEAFF
NA	TRBV18	NA	TRBJ1-3	TGTGCCAGCTCCCCAGGGGACGCTTGGCGTTCTGGAAACACCATATATTTT	CASSPGDAWRSGNTIYF
NA	TRBV7-9	NA	TRBJ1-1	TGTGCCAGCAGCTGGGCCAGAAATACTGAAGCTTTCTTT	CASSWARNTEAFF
NA	TRBV28	NA	TRBJ2-4	TGTGCCAGCAGTCCCCGGGGCCCAGCCAAAAACATTCAGTACTTC	CASSPRGPAKNIQYF
TRBD1	TRBV5-4	NA	TRBJ2-5	TGTGCCAGCAGCTTGGAGGTAGGGGGCCCACGTCCGCCGGGGACCCAGTACTTC	CASSLEVGGPRPPGTQYF
NA	TRBV28	NA	TRBJ1-5	TGTGCCAGCAAGGGTGATCAGCCCCAGCATTTT	CASKGDQPQHF
NA	TRBV7-9	NA	TRBJ2-7	TGTGCCAGCAGCTTAGATGTCGGGTCCTACGAGCAGTACTTC	CASSLDVGSYEQYF
TRBD2	TRBV2	NA	TRBJ2-1	TGTGCCAGCAGCAAGACTAGCGGAGGGAACAATGAGCAGTTCTTC	CASSKTSGGNNEQFF
NA	TRBV4-2	NA	TRBJ2-3	TGTGCCAGCAGCCCAACTAGGCCGACTAGAGGTTCGGATACGCAGTATTTT	CASSPTRPTRGSDTQYF
TRBD1	TRBV30	NA	TRBJ2-6	TGTGCCTGGAGTGGGGGTTTGGGACAGGGGTCTGGGGCCAACGTCCTGACTTTC	CAWSGGLGQGSGANVLTF
NA	TRBV19	NA	TRBJ2-7	TGTGCCAGTAGTATAGATCAAAACACCAAATACGAGCAGTACTTC	CASSIDQNTKYEQYF
NA	TRBV9	NA	TRBJ2-1	TGTGCCAGCAGCACCAGCGGGACAAAGTACAATGAGCAGTTCTTC	CASSTSGTKYNEQFF
NA	TRBV15	NA	TRBJ1-5	TGTGCCACCCAAAAAGAAGGGATTAGAGGACATAGCAATCAGCCCCAGCATTTT	CATQKEGIRGHSNQPQHF
NA	TRBV5-1	NA	TRBJ2-1	TGCGCCAGCAGCTTGGTTAGGAGGCCGGAGGGGGCAAACAATGAGCAGTTCTTC	CASSLVRRPEGANNEQFF
NA	TRBV6-5	NA	TRBJ2-4	TGTGCCAGCAGTCCGTTTAGGGGGGGGCAGAACATTCAGTACTTC	CASSPFRGGQNIQYF
NA	TRBV29-1	NA	TRBJ2-7	TGCAGCGTTGATTTGGGGACCCAAGGATACGAGCAGTACTTC	CSVDLGTQGYEQYF
NA	TRBV5-1	NA	TRBJ2-1	TGCGCCAGCATCCTGGGGCTAGCACGAGACAATGAGCAGTTCTTC	CASILGLARDNEQFF
NA	TRBV7-9	NA	TRBJ1-1	TGTGCCAGCAGCCTGGGACGTACTGAAGCTTTCTTT	CASSLGRTEAFF
TRBD1	TRBV5-4	NA	TRBJ1-3	TGTGCCAGCAGTTCGGACAGGGACCCTTCCTCTGGAAACACCATATATTTT	CASSSDRDPSSGNTIYF
NA	TRBV28	NA	TRBJ2-1	TGTGCCAGCTTTGACAGAAACTACAATGAGCAGTTCTTC	CASFDRNYNEQFF
TRBD2	TRBV19	NA	TRBJ2-3	TGTGCCAGTAGTACCCGATCCTTAAATGCGGGAGGTCTTGGAGATACGCAGTATTTT	CASSTRSLNAGGLGDTQYF
TRBD2	TRBV12-5	NA	TRBJ2-3	TGTGCTAGTGGTTTGGGAGCGGGAGTCCTTTGGGGCACAGATACGCAGTATTTT	CASGLGAGVLWGTDTQYF
NA	TRBV11-2	NA	TRBJ1-1	TGTGCCAGCAGCTTCCACAAGGACGGGAACACTGAAGCTTTCTTT	CASSFHKDGNTEAFF
TRBD1	TRBV11-2	NA	TRBJ2-7	TGTGCCAGCAGCTTGGGACAGACCTACGAGCAGTACTTC	CASSLGQTYEQYF
TRBD2	TRBV5-1	NA	TRBJ2-1	TGCGCCAGCAGCTTGACTACCGAGGGACTAGTCATCAATGAGCAGTTCTTC	CASSLTTEGLVINEQFF
TRBD2	TRBV28	NA	TRBJ2-2	TGTGCCAGCAGTGTAGGGGCCAGAGGACTAGACGAAGCTACCGGGGAGCTGTTTTTT	CASSVGARGLDEATGELFF
NA	TRBV9	NA	TRBJ1-6	TGTGCCAGCAGGGGGAATTCACCCCTCCACTTT	CASRGNSPLHF
NA	TRBV15	once	TRBJ2-7	TGTGCCACCAGCAGAGACAGGCTAATCTACGAGCAGTACTTC	CATSRDRLIYEQYF
TRBD1	TRBV4-1	once	TRBJ1-1	TGCGCCAGCAGCCCAGGGACAGGGAACACTGAAGCTTTCTTT	CASSPGTGNTEAFF
NA	TRBV11-2	NA	TRBJ2-7	TGTGCCAGCAGCTTAGATCAATACGAGCAGTACTTC	CASSLDQYEQYF
NA	TRBV7-2	NA	TRBJ2-7	TGTGCCAGCAGCCCGAGGGTCTCAGGGGACTCCTACGAGCAGTACTTC	CASSPRVSGDSYEQYF
NA	TRBV19	NA	TRBJ2-7	TGTGCCAGTAGGGAGGATGTGGTCCACGAGCAGTACTTC	CASREDVVHEQYF
TRBD1	TRBV25-1	NA	TRBJ1-4	TGTGCCAGCAGTCCGCAGCCGAGGACAGGGAAGGTAGAGGAAAAACTGTTTTTT	CASSPQPRTGKVEEKLFF
NA	TRBV5-1	NA	TRBJ2-7	TGCGCCAGCAGCTCGCTCTGGGAGGGCCAGGGGGGCCACGAGCAGTACTTC	CASSSLWEGQGGHEQYF
TRBD2	TRBV28	NA	TRBJ2-3	TGTGCCAGCGACCCTTCGGGGGGATCTTTAGATACGCAGTATTTT	CASDPSGGSLDTQYF
NA	TRBV5-6	NA	TRBJ2-5	TGTGCCAGCAGCTTGGTGGCGAGGCAGAGAAGACTATACCAAGAGACCCAGTACTTC	CASSLVARQRRLYQETQYF